The sequence of this T cell receptor beta chain was determined in a study of blood T cell repertoires in COVID-19. Study as a whole: Sample material is recorded as cDNA or gDNA derived from T cells, B-cell-depleted T cells, or PBMCs.

Authors' methods: How many nucleated cells were present was estimated from reference gene primer amplification. TCRdb's copy holds only in-frame clones and misses some; the assay was immunoSEQ multiplex PCR. The DNA gave D and trimming, while V, J and clone size come from that table. The sample shows a few hundred thousand clones, approximately 90% of them seen only once. Donors were grouped by their self-reported clinical history. This CDR3 contains 14 residues. Per germline, CDR1 WNHNN and CDR2 SYGVQD (reference sequence). Trimming stripped 0 bases from V and 3 bases from J, with 8 bases between. This receptor was obtained from a man aged 35-49 years who had recovered from COVID-19. The chain joins TRBV10-1 to TRBJ1-1; D remains ambiguous. The sample comprised PBMCs or T cells enriched from blood (not recorded which). CDR3 region: CASSESSGYTEAFF. The CDR3 DNA reads as TGCGCCAGCAGTGAGTCATCGGGGTACACTGAAGCTTTCTTT.